This TCR beta chain stems from a study of blood T cell repertoires in COVID-19. Study context: From the United States, Italy and Spain came samples of acute and convalescent COVID-19. Sample material is recorded as cDNA or gDNA derived from T cells, B-cell-depleted T cells, or PBMCs.

Study processing details: Estimation of nucleated cell counts relied on the amplification of reference gene primers. TCRdb's table, derived via immunoSEQ multiplex PCR, lists solely in-frame clones and lacks some. The V and J calls and the clone size are those of that table, but D and trimming were determined from the DNA. This table holds roughly 180,000 clones, 79% found once. Trimming removed 3 bases from V and 2 bases from J, with 14 bases in between. From germline, CDR1 is LNHDA and CDR2 SQIVND (reference sequence). This CDR3 comprises 16 residues. A Seattle source enrolled patients during active infection and followed them longitudinally.

The TCR comes from a woman aged 55 to 70 with COVID-19, enrolled during active disease. Sequences were obtained from peripheral blood. The gene calls are TRBV19 and TRBJ1-5; D is ambiguous. The CDR3 DNA reads as TGTGCCAGTAGTATTTTCTCGGGGAGTGGCAATCAGCCCCAGCATTTT. Protein: CASSIFSGSGNQPQHF.